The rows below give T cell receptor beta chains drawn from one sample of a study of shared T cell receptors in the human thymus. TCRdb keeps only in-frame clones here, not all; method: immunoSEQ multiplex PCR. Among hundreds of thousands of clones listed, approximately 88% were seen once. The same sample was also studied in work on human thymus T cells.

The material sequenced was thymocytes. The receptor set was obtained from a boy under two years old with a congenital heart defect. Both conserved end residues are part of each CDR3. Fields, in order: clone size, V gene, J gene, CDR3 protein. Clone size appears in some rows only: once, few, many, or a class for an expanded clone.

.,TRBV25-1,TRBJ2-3,CASSPFSGTRTDTQYF
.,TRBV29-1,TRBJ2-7,CSVATGQGGEQYF
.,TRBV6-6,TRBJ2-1,CASRQSGRTRNEQFF
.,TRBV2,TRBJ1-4,CASRAGTGWRGEKLFF
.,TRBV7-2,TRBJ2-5,CASSLVRTSGKETQYF
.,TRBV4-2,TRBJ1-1,CASSQEEDRGRMDMNTEAFF
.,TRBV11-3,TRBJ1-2,CASSLADSQLYGYTF
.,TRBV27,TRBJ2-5,CASSLSRVLAGVQETQYF
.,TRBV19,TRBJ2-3,CASSIVGGADTQYF
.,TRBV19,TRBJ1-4,CASSLGQGGEKLFF
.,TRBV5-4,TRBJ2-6,CASSPWKPGGISGANVLTF
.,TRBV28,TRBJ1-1,CASSPWTDPNTEAFF
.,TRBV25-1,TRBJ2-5,CASSGRRDRKQETQYF
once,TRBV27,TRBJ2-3,CASSMNSGRAPDTQYF
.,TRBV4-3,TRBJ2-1,CASSQGGQGEQFF
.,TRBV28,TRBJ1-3,CASSSQDTFLGSGNTIYF
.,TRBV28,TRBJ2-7,CASSFFVHRDPYEQYF